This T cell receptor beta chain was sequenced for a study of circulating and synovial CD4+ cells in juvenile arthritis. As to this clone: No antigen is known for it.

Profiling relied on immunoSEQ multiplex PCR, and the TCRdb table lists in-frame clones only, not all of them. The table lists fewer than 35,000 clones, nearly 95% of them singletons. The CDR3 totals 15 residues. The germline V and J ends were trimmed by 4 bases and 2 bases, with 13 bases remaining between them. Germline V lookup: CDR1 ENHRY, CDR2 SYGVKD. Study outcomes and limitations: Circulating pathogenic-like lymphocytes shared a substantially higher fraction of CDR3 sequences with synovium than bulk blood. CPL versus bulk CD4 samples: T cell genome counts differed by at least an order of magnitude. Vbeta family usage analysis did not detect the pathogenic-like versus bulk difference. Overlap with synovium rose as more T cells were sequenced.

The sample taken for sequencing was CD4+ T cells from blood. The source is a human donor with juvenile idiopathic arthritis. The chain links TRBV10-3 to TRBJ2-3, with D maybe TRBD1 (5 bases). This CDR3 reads CAISGVGRNTDTQYF. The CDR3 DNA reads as TGTGCCATCAGTGGTGTGGGGCGCAACACAGATACGCAGTATTTT.